The clone carrying this T cell receptor (beta chain) appeared a few times. Its antigen is unknown. The sample originates from a study of radiation and T cells in renal cell carcinoma. Whole-study findings and limits: In nephrectomy-only tumors, top 100 clonotypes averaged approximately 40%, versus approximately 50% irradiated. From baseline, blood top tumor clonotypes peaked at 2 weeks post-radiation. Irradiated tumors held more dominant CDR3 motifs than control tumors.

Generated by immunoSEQ multiplex PCR, the TCRdb table keeps only in-frame clones and is missing some. The repertoire includes roughly 9,000 clones, roughly 50% of them detected once, and under 25% sits in the top ten. Treatment of the sample: 15 Gy SBRT to primary tumor, nephrectomy 4 weeks later. Nephrectomy followed 15 Gy stereotactic body radiation by 4 weeks. V was clipped by 3 bases and J by 3 bases, with 11 bases between them. From germline, CDR1 is LNHDA and CDR2 SQIVND (reference sequence). CDR3 size: 14 residues. This receptor was identified in a man aged 55 to 70 with renal cell carcinoma. Sample: tumor tissue, taken from a patient whose treatment included radiotherapy and nephrectomy. The chain links TRBV19 to TRBJ1-1; D remains unclear. The CDR3 DNA is TGTGCCAGTAGTATGGAGAGGAGGGACACTGAAGCTTTCTTT. This translates into CASSMERRDTEAFF.